This TCR beta chain was documented in a study of blood T cell repertoires in COVID-19. The repertoire was sequenced with immunoSEQ multiplex PCR; TCRdb's copy has only in-frame clones and lacks some. Of some 100,000 clones in the sample, approximately 83% were seen once. Deletions cut 1 base from V and 5 bases from J, with 14 bases between. The CDR3 consists of 15 residues. Germline lookup yields CDR1 LGHDT and CDR2 YNNKEL (reference sequence). Living in 25 or so US areas, the participants were between roughly 18 and 90 years of age. The sample taken for sequencing was PBMCs or T cells enriched from blood (not recorded which). This TCR came from a woman aged 50 to 65 who had recovered from COVID-19. The V and J genes are TRBV3-1 (or the pseudogene TRBV3-2) and TRBJ1-1, with a possible D match to TRBD1 (6 bases). CDR3 sequence reads: CASSQAEGRGTEAFF. DNA for the CDR3: TGTGCCAGCAGCCAAGCCGAGGGGAGGGGGACTGAAGCTTTCTTT.